Listed here is a single TCR beta chain. It has no known antigen specificity. Nothing much larger sits one base from this clone, and base qualities are not available. The germline V gene sets CDR1 to MNHEY and CDR2 to SVGEGT. Its CDR3 holds 18 amino acids, cysteine through phenylalanine. The entry retains the CDR3 DNA only, 54 bases that are in frame from base 1. V gives up 0 bases and J gives up 0 bases, and the segment between their germline ends measures 18 bases. RNA was extracted with the RNeasy kit and 0.5 to 1 ug was reverse transcribed using random hexamers. TCR beta CDR3 regions were amplified with the immunoSEQ multiplex PCR assay covering 54 Vbeta and 13 Jbeta segments. PCR amplification bias was corrected by using a synthetic template baseline for primer optimization and computational correction. Per the original workflow: Reads were annotated to V, D and J genes according to IMGT and were analyzed with immunoSEQ Analyzer, with only productive sequences retained. Clonality was computed as one minus Shannon entropy normalized by log2 of the number of productive unique sequences. For each patient and control, public and private clones were evaluated among the 100 most prevalent clones. Susac-specific clones were defined as absent from healthy and MS cohorts, 1052 published viral clones and other ImmuneACCESS disease sequences. The public reads were quality trimmed at Q25 with fastp and then assembled into clones with MiXCR by TCRdb, keeping productive beta chains. For every CDR3 protein sequence, its rows merge into one entry that carries the most common genes and DNA. It is TCRdb's table, rather than the study itself, that gives the V and J calls and clone size. Within this sample are 110,000 or so distinct CDR3 sequences, with approximately 94% of them counted one time only. The ten top clones hold 0.095% to 0.1% of the sample.

The data belong to a study of CD8 T cells in Susac syndrome (dated by TCRdb to between 2017 and 2020). A note on the overall study: Whether CD8+ T cell activation and differentiation in Susac syndrome was antigen driven was tested using repertoire sequencing.

Peripheral blood CD8+ and CD4+ T cells from healthy donors, Susac syndrome patients and multiple sclerosis patients were profiled using high-throughput TCR beta sequencing. Healthy donors were age- and sex-matched controls. Bulk CD8+ and CD4+ T cells were purified by magnetic negative isolation, whereas CD8+ TEMRA cells were enriched by FACS. Blood was collected in EDTA tubes and processed within 24 hours, with PBMCs isolated through density gradient centrifugation. PBMCs destined for TCR sequencing were cryopreserved in liquid nitrogen and later thawed in a 37 °C water bath. The sorted or isolated CD4+, CD8+ and CD8+ TEMRA cells reached a purity of at least 90%. Overall study outcomes, separate from this receptor: The TCR sequencing and HLA analysis was acknowledged to have included a relatively small number of individuals.

The sample consisted of CD4+ T cells from PBMCs. Here the chain combines TRBV6-2 or TRBV6-3 and TRBJ2-7; the D gene is perhaps TRBD2, from 6 matching bases. The TCR comes from a human donor in good health. The encoded CDR3 is CASSYSKYGGTTSYEQYF. The DNA sequence is as follows: TGTGCCAGCAGTTACTCCAAGTATGGGGGGACCACCTCCTACGAGCAGTACTTC.